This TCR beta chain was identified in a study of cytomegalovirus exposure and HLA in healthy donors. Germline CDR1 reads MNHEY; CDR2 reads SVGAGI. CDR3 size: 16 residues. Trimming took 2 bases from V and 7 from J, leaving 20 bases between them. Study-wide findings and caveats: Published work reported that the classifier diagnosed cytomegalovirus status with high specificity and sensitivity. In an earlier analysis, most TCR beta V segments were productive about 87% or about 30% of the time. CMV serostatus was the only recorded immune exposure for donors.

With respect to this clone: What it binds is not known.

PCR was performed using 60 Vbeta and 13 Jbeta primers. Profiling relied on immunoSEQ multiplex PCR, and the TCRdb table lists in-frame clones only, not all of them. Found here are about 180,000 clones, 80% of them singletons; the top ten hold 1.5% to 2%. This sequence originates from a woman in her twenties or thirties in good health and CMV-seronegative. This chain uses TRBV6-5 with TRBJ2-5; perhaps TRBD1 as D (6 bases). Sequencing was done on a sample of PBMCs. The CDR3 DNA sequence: TGTGCCAGCAGTTACACGCTGGACAGTGCTGTCGTGACCCAGTACTTC. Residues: CASSYTLDSAVVTQYF.